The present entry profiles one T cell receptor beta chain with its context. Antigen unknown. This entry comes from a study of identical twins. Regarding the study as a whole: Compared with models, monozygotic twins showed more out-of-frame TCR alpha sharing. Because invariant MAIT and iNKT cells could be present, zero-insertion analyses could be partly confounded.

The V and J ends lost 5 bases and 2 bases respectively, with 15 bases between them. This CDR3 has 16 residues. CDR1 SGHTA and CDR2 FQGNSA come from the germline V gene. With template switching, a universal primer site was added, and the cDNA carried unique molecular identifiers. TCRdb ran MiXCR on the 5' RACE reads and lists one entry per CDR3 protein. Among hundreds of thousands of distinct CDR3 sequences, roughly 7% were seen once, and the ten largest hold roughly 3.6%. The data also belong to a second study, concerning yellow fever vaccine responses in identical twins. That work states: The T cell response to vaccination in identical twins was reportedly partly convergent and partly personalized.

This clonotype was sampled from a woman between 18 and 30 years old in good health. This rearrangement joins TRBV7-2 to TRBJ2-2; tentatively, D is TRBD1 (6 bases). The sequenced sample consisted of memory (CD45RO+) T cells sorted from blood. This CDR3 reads CASSRSAGVNTGELFF. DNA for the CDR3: TGTGCCAGCAGCCGGTCGGCAGGGGTTAACACCGGGGAGCTGTTTTTT.